Here is one T cell receptor beta chain with its context. Its binding antigen is unknown. It has no much larger one-base neighbor in the sample; base qualities were not kept. CDR1 and CDR2 were assigned from the germline V gene as SGHRS and YFSETQ. From the cysteine through the phenylalanine, the CDR3 covers 15 amino acids. Only the CDR3 part of the read is kept: 45 bases, read in frame from the first base. From V the trimming removes 2 bases and from J it removes 6 bases, while the gene matches leave 7 bases of the junction unaccounted for. These data originate in a study of T cell changes during pregnancy in multiple sclerosis (dated by TCRdb to the late 2010s). Concerning the study at large: The study looked at changes in the T cell repertoire across pregnancy in women with multiple sclerosis.

Preparation of the library involved the immunoSEQ multiplex PCR assay. The source is immuneACCESS, and TCRdb retained only in-frame sequences with V and J called. Part of the clones is not carried over; for the studies checked, unresolved V genes explain less than half of this, and the remainder is unexplained. This sample has over 35,000 clones in its table, and about 89% of those were observed once. About 0.42% of the sample is held by the ten biggest clonotypes. Source: CD4+ T cells from peripheral blood mononuclear cells, taken in the third trimester of pregnancy. The chain was built from TRBV5-1 and TRBJ2-1; 8 bases in the middle match TRBD2. The receptor was isolated from a female donor in good health, enrolled as a control in a pregnancy study. The nucleotide sequence reads as follows: TGCGCCAGCAGCTTAGCAGCGGGGGTATCCAATGAGCAGTTCTTC. This codes for CASSLAAGVSNEQFF.